One and the same sample provided the 32 T cell receptor beta chains below, sequenced in a study of blood T cell repertoires in COVID-19 (dated by TCRdb to about 2020). Library construction relied on the immunoSEQ multiplex PCR assay. TCRdb obtained this table from immuneACCESS and retained in-frame rearrangements with V and J assigned. These tables miss some clones; where compared with another copy, unresolved V genes account for less than half of the shortfall, and the remainder is unexplained. Counted in this sample were about 150,000 clones; about four fifths of them appeared once. Of the sample, around 32% is held by the ten largest clones. What was sequenced was peripheral blood. The receptor set was obtained from a woman aged 60-75 years with acute or convalescent COVID-19.

The chain joins TRBV24-1 to TRBJ1-1; no clear D. The germline V gene encodes CDR1 KGHDR and CDR2 SFDVKD. Trimming stripped 4 bases from V and 4 bases from J, with 3 bases between. The CDR3 contains 11 residues. This CDR3 is CATSDLTEAFF. CDR3 bases: TGTGCCACCAGTGACCTCACTGAAGCTTTCTTT.

The V gene is TRBV28, the J gene TRBJ1-2; D unclear. Trimming removed 2 bases from V and 2 bases from J, with 3 bases in between. Germline values: CDR1 MDHEN, CDR2 SYDVKM. CDR3 length: 12 amino acids. The CDR3 is CASSLSNYGYTF. CDR3 in DNA: TGTGCCAGCAGTTTAAGCAACTATGGCTACACCTTC.

The chain uses TRBV25-1 and TRBJ1-2; 7 bases are a match to TRBD1. Germline CDR1 and CDR2: MGHDK and SYGVNS. V lost 1 base to trimming and J lost 7 bases; unmatched junction nucleotides: 6. The CDR3 runs to 14 residues. The CDR3 loop reads CASSESGGSSGYTF. The CDR3 DNA reads as TGTGCCAGCAGTGAATCAGGGGGGTCAAGTGGCTACACCTTC.

This sequence joins TRBV5-5 and TRBJ2-4, with D tentatively TRBD2 (6 bases). The CDR3 totals 16 residues. The germline V gene has CDR1 SGHKS and CDR2 YYEKEE (reference sequence). V lost 4 bases, J lost 0 bases, and 14 bases lay in between. The CDR3 DNA follows: TGTGCCAGCAGCCAGGGACTGTCGCTAGCCAAAAACATTCAGTACTTC. As protein: CASSQGLSLAKNIQYF.

V and J are TRBV18 and TRBJ1-2; 7 nucleotides align to TRBD1. J was trimmed by 5 bases and V by 3 bases; bases with no gene match: 3. The CDR3 is made up of 13 amino acids. CDR1 is KGHSH and CDR2 is LQKENI in the germline V gene. The CDR3 region has the DNA TGTGCCAGCTCACCGGACAGGATGTATGGCTACACCTTC. Translating gives CASSPDRMYGYTF. Using reference TRBV18 and TRBJ1-2 for the parts outside the CDR3, the full variable domain is NAGVMQNPRHLVRRRGQEARLRCSPMKGHSHVYWYRQLPEEGLKFMVYLQKENIIDESGMPKERFSAEFPKEGPSILRIQQVVRGDSAAYFCASSPDRMYGYTFGSGTRLTVV.

V gene TRBV4-2 combines with J gene TRBJ1-3, with a tentative D call TRBD1 (6 bases). V was trimmed by 3 bases and J by 1 base, leaving 10 bases between them. The CDR3 extends over 15 amino acids. CDR1 and CDR2 (germline): LGHNA, YNFKEQ. The CDR3 region has the DNA TGTGCCAGCAGCCAGAACAGGGCATCTGGAAACACCATATATTTT. This sequence encodes CASSQNRASGNTIYF.

This clone was recorded once. The CDR3 region has the DNA TGTGCCAGCAGCCCTACTGTTGAAAAACTGTTTTTT. The encoded protein is CASSPTVEKLFF. V is TRBV7-9 and J is TRBJ1-4, with D unclear. The CDR3 length is 12 residues. The V end was cut by 5 bases, the J end by 7 bases, with 8 bases between. Germline CDR1 SEHNR, CDR2 FQNEAQ (reference sequence).

This rearrangement joins TRBV12-3 or TRBV12-4 to TRBJ2-1, with D possibly TRBD2 on 6 matching bases. Trimming stripped 5 bases from V and 11 bases from J, with 16 bases between. This CDR3 contains 13 residues. The CDR3 sequence is CASSDLGGVKQFF. The CDR3 bases are TGTGCCAGCAGTGACCTGGGGGGTGTGAAGCAGTTCTTC.

This chain links TRBV19 with TRBJ2-5; 9 bases agree with TRBD2. CDR1 LNHDA and CDR2 SQIVND come from the germline V gene (reference sequence). This CDR3 is built from 16 residues. V was pared by 4 bases and J by 2 bases, with 8 bases of the junction left unmatched. Here the CDR3 reads CASSTLSGGIQETQYF. CDR3 sequence (DNA): TGTGCCAGTAGTACCCTGAGCGGGGGGATACAAGAGACCCAGTACTTC.

The V gene is TRBV5-1, the J gene TRBJ2-7; TRBD2 might be the D (6 bases). Per the germline V gene, CDR1 is SGHRS and CDR2 is YFSETQ. The CDR3 is 13 amino acids. The V gene lost 0 bases and the J gene lost 3 bases, with 7 bases spanning the gap. CDR3 bases: TGCGCCAGCAGCTTGGTGGGGGGCTACGAGCAGTACGTC. It yields the protein CASSLVGGYEQYV.

This clone was detected only a few times. The chain has TRBV27 and TRBJ2-1, with 10 bases identical to TRBD2. CDR3 length: 15 amino acids. Germline trimming cut 5 bases from V and 8 bases from J; bases unmatched to any gene: 9. Germline V gives CDR1 MNHEY, CDR2 SMNVEV (reference sequence). The CDR3 DNA reads TGTGCCAGCAGTCGTTATAGCGGGGGGATGGATGAGCAGTTCTTC. Translation: CASSRYSGGMDEQFF.

The rearrangement links TRBV5-1 to TRBJ2-1; 9 positions agree with TRBD1. The germline CDR1 and CDR2 sequences are SGHRS and YFSETQ. The CDR3 is made up of 17 amino acids. The ends lost 4 bases at V and 4 bases at J; junction bases unmatched: 12. The CDR3, as DNA: TGCGCCAGCAGCCCAGGGGCCGGGACAGGGTCGTACAATGAGCAGTTCTTC. Translation gives CASSPGAGTGSYNEQFF. Supplemented by reference TRBV5-1 and TRBJ2-1, the full variable domain reads KAGVTQTPRYLIKTRGQQVTLSCSPISGHRSVSWYQQTPGQGLQFLFEYFSETQRNKGNFPGRFSGRQFSNSRSEMNVSTLELGDSALYLCASSPGAGTGSYNEQFFGPGTRLTVL.

The chain couples TRBV7-5 to TRBJ2-7; the table gives TRBD2 as D, unverified against the DNA. TRBV7-5 is a pseudogene. The CDR3 extends over 14 amino acids. CDR3 region: CARSLEGLAYEQYV. CDR3 sequence (DNA): TGTGCCAGAAGCTTAGAGGGACTAGCTTACGAGCAGTACGTC.

The V and J genes are TRBV7-6 and TRBJ2-3; tentative D call: TRBD1 (6 bases). V lost 1 base to trimming and J lost 2 bases, with 13 bases between them. The germline CDR1 and CDR2 sequences are SGHVS and FNYEAQ. The CDR3 spans 16 residues. The CDR3 nucleotides are TGTGCCAGCAGCTTAGGGCCCAGGGGAAACACAGATACGCAGTATTTT. Its translation: CASSLGPRGNTDTQYF.

The rearrangement links TRBV29-1 to TRBJ2-7; 7 positions match TRBD1. Germline assignment: CDR1 SQVTM and CDR2 ANQGSEA. V lost 4 bases, J lost 1 base, and 7 bases stayed unmatched. The CDR3 runs 14 residues. The CDR3 spells CSVGNRGYSYEQYF. In DNA, the CDR3 is TGCAGCGTTGGCAACAGGGGTTATTCCTACGAGCAGTACTTC.

This chain connects TRBV14 to TRBJ1-5; D is unresolved. Germline CDR1 and CDR2: SGHDN and FVKESK. V was cut by 0 bases and J by 6 bases, with 6 bases left in between. This CDR3 comprises 13 residues. CDR3 region: CASSQDEVQPQHF. In nucleotides, the CDR3 is TGTGCCAGCAGCCAAGACGAGGTTCAGCCCCAGCATTTT. The full variable domain, in which reference TRBV14 and TRBJ1-5 provide the parts outside the CDR3, is EAGVTQFPSHSVIEKGQTVTLRCDPISGHDNLYWYRRVMGKEIKFLLHFVKESKQDESGMPNNRFLAERTGGTYSTLKVQPAELEDSGVYFCASSQDEVQPQHFGDGTRLSIL.

This clone was counted once. This chain links TRBV3-1 (or the pseudogene TRBV3-2) with TRBJ2-6, with 7 bases aligning to TRBD1. Germline CDR1 is LGHDT and CDR2 is YNNKEL (reference sequence). V shed 0 bases and J 4 bases; nucleotides not matched to a gene: 9. There are 18 residues in the CDR3. The CDR3 loop reads CASSQEADRAPGANVLTF. CDR3 sequence (DNA): TGTGCCAGCAGCCAAGAGGCTGACAGGGCGCCCGGGGCCAACGTCCTGACTTTC.

V and J are TRBV6-6 and TRBJ2-1; 11 nucleotides align to TRBD2. The germline CDR1 and CDR2 sequences are MNHNY and SVGAGI (reference sequence). J was trimmed by 6 bases and V by 6 bases; bases with no gene match: 10. The CDR3 sequence is 16 residues long. CDR3 residues: CASSPTSGGGGNEQFF. Here the CDR3 DNA reads TGTGCCAGCAGCCCTACTAGCGGGGGAGGGGGCAATGAGCAGTTCTTC.

As regards this clone: A read error may account for a junction end that differs from germline. The chain links TRBV13 to TRBJ2-7, with D possibly matching TRBD2 (5 bases). CDR3 length: 12 amino acids. Per germline, CDR1 PRHDT and CDR2 FYEKMQ (reference sequence). The CDR3 loop is CASSLGSYEQYF. The CDR3 DNA reads as TGTGCCAGCAGCCTAGGGAGCTACGAGCAGTACTTC.

This clone was counted ten times or more. This sample also contains other DNA sequences that code for the same CDR3. The CDR3 sequence: CASSRGQGRETQYF. For the CDR3, the DNA is TGTGCCAGCAGCCGTGGACAGGGCCGAGAGACCCAGTACTTC. This chain links TRBV28 with TRBJ2-5; TRBD1 matches at 8 bases. The CDR3 runs 14 residues. Trimming cost V 6 bases and J 4 bases; bases outside gene matches: 7. Germline V gene sequence: CDR1 MDHEN, CDR2 SYDVKM.

This clone has more than one count but fewer than ten. V and J are TRBV4-1 and TRBJ1-2; D gene uncertain. Trimming left V 2 bases short and J 0 bases short, with 4 bases between. Germline V lookup: CDR1 MGHRA, CDR2 YSYEKL. This CDR3 is built from 13 residues. Here the CDR3 DNA reads TGCGCCAGCAGCCAAATAGCTAACTATGGCTACACCTTC. Amino acid sequence: CASSQIANYGYTF.

The rearrangement joins TRBV5-1 to TRBJ2-2; 7 positions agree with TRBD1. V lost 0 bases to trimming and J lost 4 bases; unmatched junction nucleotides: 3. Germline V gene data show CDR1 as SGHRS and CDR2 as YFSETQ. The CDR3 has 15 residues. The CDR3 reads CASSLGQGLTGELFF. The CDR3 DNA reads as TGCGCCAGCAGCTTGGGACAGGGTCTCACCGGGGAGCTGTTTTTT.

This clone was seen once. This chain connects TRBV5-6 to TRBJ1-5; TRBD1 is a possible D gene (6 bases). Germline V CDR1 and CDR2: SGHDT, YYEEEE. The length of the CDR3 is 18 residues. The V end was cut by 4 bases, the J end by 4 bases, with 24 bases between. CDR3 sequence: CASSLFGERGRGNQPQHF. CDR3 nucleotide sequence: TGTGCCAGCAGCCTCTTCGGGGAGAGGGGCAGGGGAAATCAGCCCCAGCATTTT.

The chain joins TRBV5-6 to TRBJ2-5, with 7 positions matching TRBD2. This CDR3 region has 11 residues. V was pared by 4 bases and J by 7 bases, with 1 base of the junction left unmatched. Per germline, CDR1 SGHDT and CDR2 YYEEEE. This CDR3 reads CASSTGGTQYF. The CDR3 DNA sequence: TGTGCCAGCAGCACGGGGGGGACCCAGTACTTC.

V is TRBV7-9 and J is TRBJ1-2; 7 nucleotides match TRBD1. V lost 5 bases and J lost 4; bases outside the gene matches: 4. The CDR3 consists of 13 residues. Germline values: CDR1 SEHNR, CDR2 FQNEAQ (reference sequence). In DNA form, the CDR3 reads TGTGCCAGCAGCGTACAGGGGAGCTATGGCTACACCTTC. Translating it yields CASSVQGSYGYTF.

This chain joins TRBV2 and TRBJ1-6, with 7 bases identical to TRBD1. V gave up 7 bases and J gave up 8 bases; unmatched junction bases: 8. CDR1 is SNHLY and CDR2 is FYNNEI in the germline V gene. The CDR3 spans 14 residues. The CDR3 region has the DNA TGTGCCAGCAACGGACAGGTCGGGGATTCACCCCTCCACTTT. Translating it yields CASNGQVGDSPLHF.

The J gene is TRBJ2-1, the V gene TRBV10-3; 9 bases map to TRBD1. With 6 bases clipped from V and 2 bases from J, the junction kept 8 bases outside the gene matches. The CDR3 extends over 16 amino acids. Germline CDR1 is ENHRY and CDR2 is SYGVKD. This CDR3 reads CAIRRTGEIPYNEQFF. In DNA, the CDR3 is TGTGCCATCAGGAGGACAGGGGAGATCCCCTACAATGAGCAGTTCTTC.

CDR3 region: CAISPRGAVYNSPLHF. Written as DNA, the CDR3 is TGTGCCATCAGTCCCAGGGGCGCAGTCTATAATTCACCCCTCCACTTT. The chain employs TRBV10-3 and TRBJ1-6, with D possibly TRBD1 on 6 matching bases. CDR3 length: 16 residues. V gave up 5 bases and J gave up 3 bases, with 14 bases separating them. Germline CDR1 ENHRY, CDR2 SYGVKD.

The chain recombines TRBV6-1 with TRBJ1-1, with TRBD1 identical over 8 bases. J lost 10 bases, V lost 6 bases, and 16 bases had no gene match. Per germline, CDR1 MNHNS and CDR2 SASEGT. The CDR3 extends over 15 amino acids. The CDR3 sequence is CASRDSTGDTLGAFF. CDR3 DNA: TGTGCCAGCAGGGACTCGACAGGGGACACACTAGGAGCTTTCTTT.

The chain combines TRBV2 with TRBJ1-1, with D unclear. V lost 2 bases and J lost 5, with 18 bases in between. The CDR3 spans 16 residues. CDR1 and CDR2 (germline): SNHLY, FYNNEI. CDR3 amino acids: CASSELDTGKRTEAFF. CDR3 DNA sequence: TGTGCCAGCAGTGAACTTGATACGGGAAAGAGGACTGAAGCTTTCTTT.

The chain employs TRBV9 and TRBJ2-7, with a tentative D call TRBD2 (6 bases). The V and J ends lost 5 bases and 6 bases respectively, with 21 bases between them. The germline V gene has CDR1 SGDLS and CDR2 YYNGEE. This CDR3 has 15 amino acids. The CDR3 DNA reads TGTGCCAGCAGTGGGGGGTTAACGTCAGAGGGCGAGCAGTACTTC. Translation: CASSGGLTSEGEQYF. The entire variable domain, with the rest obtained from reference TRBV9 and TRBJ2-7, is as follows: DSGVTQTPKHLITATGQRVTLRCSPRSGDLSVYWYQQSLDQGLQFLIQYYNGEERAKGNILERFSAQQFPDLHSELNLSSLELGDSALYFCASSGGLTSEGEQYFGPGTRLTVT.

This chain uses TRBV14 with TRBJ1-2; maybe TRBD1 (5 bases). The CDR3 length is 12 residues. V gave up 2 bases and J gave up 8 bases, with 9 bases separating them. CDR1 is SGHDN and CDR2 is FVKESK in the germline V gene. In nucleotides, the CDR3 is TGTGCCAGCAGCCAACAGGGTAGCGGCTACACCTTC. It codes for CASSQQGSGYTF.